A selection of T cell receptor beta chains follows, all from one sample in a study of response to subunit inactivated influenza vaccine. TCRdb independently ran MiXCR on the RT-PCR reads; one entry per CDR3 protein. The sample has roughly 550,000 distinct CDR3 sequences, around 25% seen once. The sample was also linked to a second study, of T cells expressing NK-cell markers.

Sequenced material: CD4+ T cells sorted from PBMCs, taken about 11 days after vaccination. The receptors here all came from a man between 45 and 60 years old who received an inactivated influenza vaccine. The conserved cysteine and the conserved F or W are not part of the CDR3 here. The D gene is left open where the match is weak.

TRBV5-1	NA	TRBJ1-1	ASSSPTGTSTEAF
TRBV20-1	TRBD1	TRBJ2-5	SARPPGQGRLETQY
TRBV20-1	NA	TRBJ2-6	SATRGSGANVLT
TRBV15	TRBD1	TRBJ1-2	ATSEQGDGYT
TRBV30	NA	TRBJ2-5	ASWGLAGETQY
TRBV20-1	NA	TRBJ2-1	SARGLVGSFYNNEQF
TRBV10-3	NA	TRBJ2-7	AISRSALQY
TRBV3-1	NA	TRBJ2-5	ASSRQLYQETQY
TRBV5-4	TRBD1	TRBJ2-7	ASSSSAWTGAEQY
TRBV28	NA	TRBJ1-1	ASSRFGGSVRAF
TRBV9	NA	TRBJ2-3	ASSLGGGATDTQY
TRBV7-2	NA	TRBJ2-7	ASTPQGLGRDYEQY
TRBV6-1	TRBD1	TRBJ1-3	ASRITTGVNTIY
TRBV19	TRBD1	TRBJ1-5	ASSAGGGNQPQH
TRBV7-2	NA	TRBJ2-3	ASSLDRRSTDTQY
TRBV28	NA	TRBJ2-7	ASRSGQLYEQY
TRBV10-3	TRBD1	TRBJ2-5	AISETGTGYQETQY